These 26 T cell receptor beta chains came from one sample sequenced in a study of blood T cell repertoires in COVID-19. Only in-frame clones appear in the TCRdb table, and some are missing; sequencing was by immunoSEQ multiplex PCR. The table records some 150,000 clones, around 81% of them present only once. Sequenced sample: peripheral blood. The receptors originated from a woman in her sixties with active or convalescent COVID-19.

This chain joins TRBV2 and TRBJ2-2; D is perhaps TRBD2 (7 bases). Trimming pared 9 bases from V and 4 bases from J, leaving 18 bases between. Germline values: CDR1 SNHLY, CDR2 FYNNEI. The CDR3 sequence is 15 residues long. The CDR3 nucleotides read TGTGCCAGTGGGGGGCTAGCGGAATTCACCGGGGAGCTGTTTTTT. Translation: CASGGLAEFTGELFF.

The rearrangement uses TRBV10-2 and TRBJ2-7; 10 positions match TRBD2. This CDR3 has 15 amino acids. Germline CDR1 WSHSY, CDR2 SAAADI. Unmatched junction bases numbered 5, after V lost 2 bases and J lost 4 bases. The CDR3 DNA sequence: TGCGCCAGCAGTGAGGGACTAGCGGAGTTTTACGAGCAGTACTTC. Translated: CASSEGLAEFYEQYF.

This clone was recorded only once. The rearrangement joins TRBV19 to TRBJ2-5; 12 bases agree with TRBD2. Trimming removed 7 bases from V and 2 bases from J; junction bases left unmatched: 5. The germline gives CDR1 LNHDA, CDR2 SQIVND (reference sequence). This CDR3 comprises 15 residues. DNA of the CDR3: TGTGCCAGTACCATAGGACTAGCGGGACAAGAGACCCAGTACTTC. Its translation is CASTIGLAGQETQYF.

The chain recombines TRBV19 with TRBJ1-5, with TRBD1 as a possible D gene (5 bases). V shed 4 bases and J shed 4 bases, with 8 bases lying between them. The CDR3 totals 13 residues. Germline V gene sequence: CDR1 LNHDA, CDR2 SQIVND (reference sequence). This CDR3 is CASSTRQNQPQHF. The CDR3 DNA reads as TGTGCCAGTAGTACGCGACAGAATCAGCCCCAGCATTTT.

The chain combines TRBV19 with TRBJ1-2; the match to TRBD1 covers 7 bases. The length of the CDR3 is 18 residues. Germline V lookup: CDR1 LNHDA, CDR2 SQIVND (reference sequence). With V trimmed by 1 base and J by 0 bases, 11 bases remained unmatched. The CDR3 coding sequence is TGTGCCAGTAGTATAGGTTGGGGACAGCAGGGTACTAACTATGGCTACACCTTC. The encoded protein is CASSIGWGQQGTNYGYTF.

This clone was seen a single time. The CDR3 coding sequence is TGTGCCAGCTCACTAGAGCAGGGGGCAGATACGCAGTATTTT. Protein sequence: CASSLEQGADTQYF. The chain joins TRBV18 to TRBJ2-3; 7 nucleotides align to TRBD1. J was trimmed by 4 bases and V by 4 bases; bases with no gene match: 5. Germline CDR1 and CDR2: KGHSH and LQKENI. The CDR3 length is 14 residues. Filled out from reference TRBV18 and TRBJ2-3, the complete variable domain reads NAGVMQNPRHLVRRRGQEARLRCSPMKGHSHVYWYRQLPEEGLKFMVYLQKENIIDESGMPKERFSAEFPKEGPSILRIQQVVRGDSAAYFCASSLEQGADTQYFGPGTRLTVL.

V is TRBV28 and J is TRBJ1-3; D might be TRBD1 (6 bases). This CDR3 is built from 15 residues. The V gene lost 5 bases and the J gene lost 0 bases, with 11 bases spanning the gap. Germline V gives CDR1 MDHEN, CDR2 SYDVKM. The CDR3 is CASSPPGVSGNTIYF. Written as DNA, the CDR3 is TGTGCCAGCAGTCCCCCAGGGGTCTCTGGAAACACCATATATTTT.

V is TRBV3-1 (or the pseudogene TRBV3-2) and J is TRBJ2-1, with 11 bases that match TRBD2. The CDR3 is 21 amino acids. The germline V gene has CDR1 LGHDT and CDR2 YNNKEL (reference sequence). J lost 0 bases, V lost 1 base, and 14 bases had no gene match. CDR3 residues: CASSQAIVTSGSASSYNEQFF. In DNA form, the CDR3 reads TGTGCCAGCAGCCAAGCAATCGTAACTAGCGGGAGTGCCAGCTCCTACAATGAGCAGTTCTTC.

The chain couples TRBV29-1 to TRBJ2-7; TRBD2 agrees at 11 bases. Germline V CDR1 and CDR2: SQVTM, ANQGSEA. V lost 6 bases, J lost 7 bases, and 8 bases stayed unmatched. The CDR3 contains 13 residues. The CDR3 is CSVVAGGPWEQYF. The CDR3 DNA reads TGCAGCGTCGTAGCGGGAGGGCCTTGGGAGCAGTACTTC.

This sequence joins TRBV25-1 and TRBJ1-2; 10 bases are shared with TRBD1. The CDR3 runs 15 residues. Trimming removed 3 bases from V and 8 bases from J; junction bases left unmatched: 9. The germline V gene has CDR1 MGHDK and CDR2 SYGVNS. CDR3 amino acids: CASSDPRQGAGGYTF. CDR3 nucleotides: TGTGCCAGCAGTGACCCTCGACAGGGGGCAGGAGGCTACACCTTC.

The chain carries TRBV7-9 and TRBJ2-1; 9 nucleotides line up with TRBD2. The CDR3 extends over 16 amino acids. V trimming: 0 bases; J trimming: 4 bases; junction bases outside the gene matches: 4. CDR1 is SEHNR and CDR2 is FQNEAQ in the germline V gene (reference sequence). In DNA, the CDR3 is TGTGCCAGCAGCTTAGCGATAGCGGGGGTATACAATGAGCAGTTCTTC. Translating it yields CASSLAIAGVYNEQFF.

The chain links TRBV27 to TRBJ2-3, with D perhaps TRBD2 (5 bases). Germline lookup yields CDR1 MNHEY and CDR2 SMNVEV (reference sequence). Trimming removed 2 bases at V and 3 bases at J, with 18 bases between. The CDR3 runs to 17 residues. In nucleotides, the CDR3 is TGTGCCAGCAGTTTAAGGGTACCAGCGGAAATTACAGATACGCAGTATTTT. Its protein is CASSLRVPAEITDTQYF.

This clone was picked up a small number of times. The chain joins TRBV28 to TRBJ1-4, with 7 bases lining up with TRBD1. The germline CDR1 and CDR2 sequences are MDHEN and SYDVKM. V shed 5 bases and J 4 bases; nucleotides not matched to a gene: 4. The CDR3 consists of 14 residues. The CDR3 DNA is TGTGCCAGCAGTCTCACAGGGGTTAATGAAAAACTGTTTTTT. Its protein product is CASSLTGVNEKLFF.

The CDR3 loop reads CASSISLAGGPIQETQYF. DNA for the CDR3: TGTGCCAGTAGTATTTCGCTAGCGGGAGGCCCTATCCAAGAGACCCAGTACTTC. The genes are TRBV19 and TRBJ2-5, with 11 bases that match TRBD2. Germline CDR1 is LNHDA and CDR2 is SQIVND (reference sequence). With 3 bases clipped from V and 1 base from J, the junction kept 10 bases outside the gene matches. The CDR3 length is 18 residues.

The rearrangement links TRBV5-1 to TRBJ1-2; 11 nucleotides line up with TRBD1. CDR3 length equals 16 residues. V gave up 3 bases and J gave up 6 bases; unmatched junction bases: 10. CDR1 SGHRS and CDR2 YFSETQ come from the germline V gene. The CDR3 region is CASSSYGTGGKDGYTF. Written as DNA, the CDR3 is TGCGCCAGCAGCTCTTACGGGACAGGGGGAAAGGATGGCTACACCTTC.

The chain uses TRBV5-1 and TRBJ1-6; 7 bases match TRBD1. This CDR3 has 18 amino acids. Germline V gives CDR1 SGHRS, CDR2 YFSETQ. V was pared by 5 bases and J by 0 bases, with 11 bases of the junction left unmatched. In DNA form, the CDR3 reads TGCGCCAGCAGTGGGGTTTCAGGGGGAAGCTCCTATAATTCACCCCTCCACTTT. Translating gives CASSGVSGGSSYNSPLHF.

The chain employs TRBV6-2 or TRBV6-3 and TRBJ2-7, with 7 bases fitting TRBD1. The CDR3 is made up of 12 amino acids. V dropped 5 bases and J dropped 4; count of bases not matched to a gene: 2. Germline values: CDR1 MNHEY, CDR2 SVGEGT. The CDR3: CASSTGVYEQYV. In DNA, the CDR3 is TGTGCCAGCAGTACAGGGGTGTACGAGCAGTACGTC.

This chain uses TRBV6-2 or TRBV6-3 with TRBJ1-4; D may be TRBD1 (5 bases). The V end was cut by 5 bases, the J end by 3 bases, with 16 bases between. This CDR3 region has 16 residues. CDR1 and CDR2 (germline): MNHEY, SVGEGT. Here the CDR3 DNA reads TGTGCCAGCAGTGAGGTTTTGACAGCCGCTAATGAAAAACTGTTTTTT. Amino acid sequence: CASSEVLTAANEKLFF.

The rearrangement joins TRBV7-2 to TRBJ1-2; weak D call: TRBD1 (6 bases). The CDR3 has 15 amino acids. With 1 base removed from V and 6 bases from J, the gap between germline ends came to 15 bases. In germline, CDR1 is SGHTA, CDR2 FQGNSA. The CDR3 spells CASSLVWQGHDGYTF. CDR3 sequence (DNA): TGTGCCAGCAGCTTAGTATGGCAGGGGCACGATGGCTACACCTTC.

This rearrangement joins TRBV6-2 or TRBV6-3 to TRBJ1-2, with D uncertain. CDR1 and CDR2 from the germline V gene are MNHEY and SVGEGT. The CDR3 spans 12 residues. Trimming stripped 0 bases from V and 4 bases from J, with 3 bases between. In DNA, the CDR3 is TGTGCCAGCAGTTACTCCAGCTATGGCTACACCTTC. Its translation: CASSYSSYGYTF.

V is TRBV4-3 and J is TRBJ1-4, with no clear D. CDR1 and CDR2 from the germline V gene are LGHNA and YSLEER. V lost 0 bases and J 14 bases, leaving 16 bases between the germline ends. CDR3 length: 14 amino acids. CDR3 sequence: CASSQDAGRTDLFF. In nucleotides, the CDR3 is TGCGCCAGCAGCCAAGATGCGGGCAGGACTGATCTGTTTTTT.

The chain employs TRBV6-1 and TRBJ1-2, with 7 bases lining up with TRBD1. Germline-derived CDR1 and CDR2 are MNHNS and SASEGT. CDR3 length equals 16 residues. Trimming took 0 bases from V and 6 from J; bases not matched to a gene: 10. The CDR3 nucleotides are TGTGCCAGCAGTGAAGCCCTAGCCGACAGGGTGGATGGCTACACCTTC. Translated: CASSEALADRVDGYTF.

This CDR3 is CASSYEQGGIGETQYF. The DNA for the CDR3 is TGTGCCAGCAGTTATGAACAGGGGGGAATAGGTGAGACCCAGTACTTC. This chain uses TRBV2 with TRBJ2-5, with TRBD1 matching 8 bases. Losses at the gene ends were 5 bases for V and 5 bases for J; bases not matched to a gene: 13. The CDR3 has 16 amino acids. Germline loops: CDR1 SNHLY, CDR2 FYNNEI.

This rearrangement joins TRBV10-3 to TRBJ1-2; possible D gene TRBD1, 5 bases. The ends were cut back, 2 bases at V and 10 bases at J, with 8 bases in the middle. Germline V lookup: CDR1 ENHRY, CDR2 SYGVKD. There are 11 residues in the CDR3. DNA for the CDR3: TGTGCCATCAGTGAGCCGGGACTCTACACCTTC. It specifies CAISEPGLYTF.

In its sample, this clone was seen a few times. The chain is built from TRBV9 and TRBJ1-1; D might be TRBD1 (5 bases). Per germline, CDR1 SGDLS and CDR2 YYNGEE. The CDR3 totals 16 residues. V lost 0 bases and J 4 bases, leaving 16 bases between the germline ends. In nucleotides, the CDR3 is TGTGCCAGCAGCGTAGATCCGCGGCAGGGCGGCACTGAAGCTTTCTTT. It specifies CASSVDPRQGGTEAFF.

This chain uses TRBV12-2 with TRBJ1-4; the DNA was not compared with TRBD1, the D call given in the table. TRBV12-2 is given as a pseudogene. This CDR3 region has 21 residues. The CDR3 protein is CASRLAGIGGDREEPNEKLFF. CDR3 DNA: TGTGCAAGTCGCTTAGCGGGTATAGGGGGAGACAGGGAGGAACCCAATGAAAAACTGTTTTTT.